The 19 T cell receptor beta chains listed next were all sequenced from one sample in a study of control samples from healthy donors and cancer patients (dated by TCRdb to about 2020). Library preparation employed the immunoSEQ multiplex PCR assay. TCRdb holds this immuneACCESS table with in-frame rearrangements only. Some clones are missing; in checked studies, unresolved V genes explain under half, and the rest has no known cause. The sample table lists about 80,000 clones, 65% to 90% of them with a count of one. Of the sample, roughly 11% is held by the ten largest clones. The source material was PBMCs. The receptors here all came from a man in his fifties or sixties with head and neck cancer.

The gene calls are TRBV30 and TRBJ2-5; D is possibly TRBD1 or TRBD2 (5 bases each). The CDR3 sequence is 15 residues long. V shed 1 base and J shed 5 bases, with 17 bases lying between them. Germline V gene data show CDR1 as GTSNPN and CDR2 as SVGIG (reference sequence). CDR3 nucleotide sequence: TGTGCCTGGAGTGGGGGGTATAGCAGGGCGGAGACCCAGTACTTC. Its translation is CAWSGGYSRAETQYF.

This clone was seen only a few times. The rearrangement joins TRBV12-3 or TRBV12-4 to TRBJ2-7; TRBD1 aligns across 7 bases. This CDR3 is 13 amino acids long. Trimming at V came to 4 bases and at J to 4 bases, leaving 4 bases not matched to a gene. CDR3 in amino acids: CASSSGRGYEQYF. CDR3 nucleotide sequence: TGTGCCAGCAGTTCCGGCAGGGGGTACGAGCAGTACTTC.

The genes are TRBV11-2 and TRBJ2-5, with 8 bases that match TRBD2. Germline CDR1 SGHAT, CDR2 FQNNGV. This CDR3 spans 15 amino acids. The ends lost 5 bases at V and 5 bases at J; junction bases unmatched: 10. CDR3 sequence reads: CASSRRAGDRETQYF. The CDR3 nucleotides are TGTGCCAGCAGCAGGAGAGCGGGAGACCGTGAGACCCAGTACTTC.

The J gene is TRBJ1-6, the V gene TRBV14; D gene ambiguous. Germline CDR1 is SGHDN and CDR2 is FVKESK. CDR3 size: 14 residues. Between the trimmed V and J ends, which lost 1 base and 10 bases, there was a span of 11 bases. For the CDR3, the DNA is TGTGCCAGCAGCCAAGTGGGTTATGAATCACCCCTCCACTTT. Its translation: CASSQVGYESPLHF.

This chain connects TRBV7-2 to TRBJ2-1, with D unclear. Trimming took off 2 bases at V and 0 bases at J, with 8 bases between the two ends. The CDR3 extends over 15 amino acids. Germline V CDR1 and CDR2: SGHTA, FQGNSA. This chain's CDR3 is CASSLLWSSYNEQFF. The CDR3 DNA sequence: TGTGCCAGCAGCTTATTGTGGAGCTCCTACAATGAGCAGTTCTTC.

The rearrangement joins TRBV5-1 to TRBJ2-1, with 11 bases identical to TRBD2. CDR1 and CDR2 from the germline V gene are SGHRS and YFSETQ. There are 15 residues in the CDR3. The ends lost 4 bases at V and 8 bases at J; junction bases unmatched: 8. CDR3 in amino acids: CASSPLAGGDYEQFF. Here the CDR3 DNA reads TGCGCCAGCAGCCCCTTAGCGGGAGGGGATTATGAGCAGTTCTTC.

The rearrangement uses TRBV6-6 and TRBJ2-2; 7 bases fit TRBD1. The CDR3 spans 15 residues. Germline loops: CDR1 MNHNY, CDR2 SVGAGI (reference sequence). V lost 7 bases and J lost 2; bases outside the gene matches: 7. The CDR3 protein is CASTRTGPNTGELFF. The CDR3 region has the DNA TGTGCCAGCACAAGGACAGGCCCCAACACCGGGGAGCTGTTTTTT.

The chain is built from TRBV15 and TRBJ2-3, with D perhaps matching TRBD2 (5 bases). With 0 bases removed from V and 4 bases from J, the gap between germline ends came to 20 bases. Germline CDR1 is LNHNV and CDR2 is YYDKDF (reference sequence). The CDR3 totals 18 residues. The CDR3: CATSRDLPRADRPDTQYF. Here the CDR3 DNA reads TGTGCCACCAGCAGAGACCTACCTAGAGCGGATAGGCCAGATACGCAGTATTTT.

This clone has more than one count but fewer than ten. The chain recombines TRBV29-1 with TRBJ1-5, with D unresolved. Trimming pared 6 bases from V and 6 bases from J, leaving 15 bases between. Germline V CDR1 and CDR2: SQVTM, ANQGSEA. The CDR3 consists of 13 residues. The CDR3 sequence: CSVGGVVGQPQHF. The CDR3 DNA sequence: TGCAGCGTGGGCGGGGTAGTGGGTCAGCCCCAGCATTTT.

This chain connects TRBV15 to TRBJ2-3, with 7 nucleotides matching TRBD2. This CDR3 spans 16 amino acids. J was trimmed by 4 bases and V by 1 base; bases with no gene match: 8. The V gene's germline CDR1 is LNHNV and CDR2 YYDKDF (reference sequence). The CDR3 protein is CATSRGGGRLADTQYF. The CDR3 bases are TGTGCCACCAGCAGAGGTGGCGGGAGATTGGCAGATACGCAGTATTTT.

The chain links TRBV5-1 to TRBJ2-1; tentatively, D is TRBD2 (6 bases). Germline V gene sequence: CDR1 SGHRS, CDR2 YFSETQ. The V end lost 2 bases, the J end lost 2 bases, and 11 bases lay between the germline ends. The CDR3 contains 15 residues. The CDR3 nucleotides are TGCGCCAGCAGCTTACGGGAGAGGCCCTACAATGAGCAGTTCTTC. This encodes CASSLRERPYNEQFF.

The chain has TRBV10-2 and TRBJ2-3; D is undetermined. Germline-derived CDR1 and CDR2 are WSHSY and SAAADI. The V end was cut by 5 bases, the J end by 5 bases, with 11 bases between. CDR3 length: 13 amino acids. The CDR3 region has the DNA TGCGCCAGCAGTTCGGTGGGTAAAGATACGCAGTATTTT. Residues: CASSSVGKDTQYF.

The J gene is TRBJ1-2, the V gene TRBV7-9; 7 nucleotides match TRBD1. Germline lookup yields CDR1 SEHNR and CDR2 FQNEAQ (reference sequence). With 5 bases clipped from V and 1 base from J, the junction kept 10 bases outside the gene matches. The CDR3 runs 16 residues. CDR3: CASSPRTGTLNYGYTF. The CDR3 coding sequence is TGTGCCAGCAGCCCCCGGACAGGAACGCTTAACTATGGCTACACCTTC.

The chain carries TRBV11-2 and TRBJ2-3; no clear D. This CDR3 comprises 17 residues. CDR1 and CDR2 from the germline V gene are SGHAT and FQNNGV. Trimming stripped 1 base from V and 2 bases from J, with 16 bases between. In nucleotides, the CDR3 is TGTGCCAGCAGCTTAGTGGTTACTGGAACCCTCACAGATACGCAGTATTTT. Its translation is CASSLVVTGTLTDTQYF.

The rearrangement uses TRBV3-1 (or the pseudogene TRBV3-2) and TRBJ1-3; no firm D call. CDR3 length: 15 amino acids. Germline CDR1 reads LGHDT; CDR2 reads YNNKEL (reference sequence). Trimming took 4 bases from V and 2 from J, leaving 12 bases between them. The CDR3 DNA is TGTGCCAGCAGCCTGGTAGGGAGAACTGGAAACACCATATATTTT. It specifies CASSLVGRTGNTIYF.

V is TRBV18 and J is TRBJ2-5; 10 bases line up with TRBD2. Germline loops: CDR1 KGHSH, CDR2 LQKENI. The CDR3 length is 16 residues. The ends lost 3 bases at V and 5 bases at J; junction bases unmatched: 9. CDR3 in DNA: TGTGCCAGCTCACCCCGGCCAGCGGGAGGGCCGGAGACCCAGTACTTC. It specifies CASSPRPAGGPETQYF.

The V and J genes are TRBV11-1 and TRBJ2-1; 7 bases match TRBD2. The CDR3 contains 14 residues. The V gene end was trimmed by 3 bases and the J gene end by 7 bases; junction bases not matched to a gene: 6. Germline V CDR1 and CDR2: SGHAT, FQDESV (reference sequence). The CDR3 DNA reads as TGTGCCAGCAGCTTGCGTCCAGCGGGAAATGAGCAGTTCTTC. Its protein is CASSLRPAGNEQFF.

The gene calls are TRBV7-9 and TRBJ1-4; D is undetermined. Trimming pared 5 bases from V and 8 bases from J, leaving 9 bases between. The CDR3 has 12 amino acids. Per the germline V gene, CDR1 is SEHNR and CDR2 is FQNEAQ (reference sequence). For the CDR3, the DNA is TGTGCCAGCAGCGAATCCAGCGAAAAACTGTTTTTT. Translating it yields CASSESSEKLFF.

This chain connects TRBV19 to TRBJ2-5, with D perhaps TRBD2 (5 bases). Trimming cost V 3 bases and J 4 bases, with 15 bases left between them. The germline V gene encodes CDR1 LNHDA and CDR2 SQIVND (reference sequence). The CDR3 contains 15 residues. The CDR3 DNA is TGTGCCAGTAGTATCGGCCGGGGATGGAGAGAGACCCAGTACTTC. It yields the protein CASSIGRGWRETQYF.